The 17 T cell receptor beta chains presented below share a single source sample, sequenced in a study of human T cells and chemical hapten exposure. A single record per CDR3 protein comes from TCRdb applying MiXCR to the RACE reads. The table includes 40,000 or so distinct CDR3 sequences, 10% to 15% detected once. The time point was: pre-sensitization, week 0. The treatment here: therapeutic diphenylcyclopropenone sensitization with weekly scalp DPC. The starting material, unfractionated whole blood, was used for total RNA extraction. The sequencing here drew on whole blood, taken in connection with sensitization to the hapten diphenylcyclopropenone (DPC). The receptors were gathered from a middle-aged woman with alopecia areata. Some clones in this sample may be carry-over from other donors' samples.

This clonotype has ten or more counts. This chain links TRBV7-8 with TRBJ2-7, with a possible D match to TRBD1 (6 bases). Germline loops: CDR1 SGHVS, CDR2 FQNEAQ. CDR3 length equals 15 residues. V was clipped by 4 bases and J by 2 bases, with 15 bases between them. CDR3: CASSYQPGQPYEQYF. CDR3 in DNA: TGTGCCAGCAGCTACCAACCGGGACAACCCTACGAGCAGTACTTC. The variable domain in full, with the rest retrieved from reference TRBV7-8 and TRBJ2-7, is GAGVSQSPRYKVAKRGQDVALRCDPISGHVSLFWYQQALGQGPEFLTYFQNEAQLDKSGLPSDRFFAERPEGSVSTLKIQRTQQEDSAVYLCASSYQPGQPYEQYFGPGTRLTVT.

The chain uses TRBV12-3 or TRBV12-4 and TRBJ2-2, with D unresolved. The CDR3 consists of 13 residues. Between the trimmed V and J ends, which lost 5 bases and 7 bases, there was a span of 11 bases. The CDR3 sequence: CASSLGFGGELFF. Written as DNA, the CDR3 is TGTGCCAGCAGTCTGGGATTTGGCGGGGAGCTGTTTTTT.

This clonotype appeared a few times. The rearrangement joins TRBV6-5 to TRBJ2-7; D call uncertain. The CDR3 runs 14 residues. Germline CDR1 is MNHEY and CDR2 is SVGAGI. Trimming removed 8 bases at V and 3 bases at J, with 17 bases between. DNA for the CDR3: TGTGCCAGCCGTTCCCCTTTTGGTGACTACGAGCAGTACTTC. It encodes CASRSPFGDYEQYF.

This clonotype was detected many times. This chain connects TRBV18 to TRBJ1-5, with D unclear. CDR3 size: 18 residues. From germline, CDR1 is KGHSH and CDR2 LQKENI. V was shortened by 4 bases and J by 0 bases, with 19 bases between the two germline ends. DNA of the CDR3: TGTGCCAGCTCACTAACCTCGGAGGGCGGTTATAGCAATCAGCCCCAGCATTTT. This codes for CASSLTSEGGYSNQPQHF.

Ten or more counts support this clonotype. The rearrangement joins TRBV6-1 to TRBJ1-2; a possible D gene is TRBD1 (5 bases). Germline V gene sequence: CDR1 MNHNS, CDR2 SASEGT. The CDR3 extends over 15 amino acids. V was clipped by 2 bases and J by 4 bases, with 14 bases between them. CDR3 sequence reads: CASSERAGNLYGYTF. The CDR3 DNA reads as TGTGCCAGCAGTGAAAGGGCAGGGAACCTCTATGGCTACACCTTC.

V and J are TRBV29-1 and TRBJ2-2; the D gene is possibly TRBD1 (5 bases). Germline CDR1 and CDR2: SQVTM and ANQGSEA. The CDR3 has 14 amino acids. The V and J ends lost 7 bases and 8 bases respectively, with 20 bases between them. CDR3 sequence reads: CSDPDTSNRGELFF. CDR3 in DNA: TGCAGCGATCCGGACACCTCGAACAGGGGGGAGCTGTTTTTT.

This clonotype was seen repeatedly, ten times or more. V and J are TRBV6-2 or TRBV6-3 and TRBJ2-3; TRBD2 is a possible D gene (5 bases). The CDR3 extends over 14 amino acids. V lost 8 bases and J 3 bases, leaving 15 bases between the germline ends. Germline V CDR1 and CDR2: MNHEY, SVGEGT. DNA for the CDR3: TGTGCCAGCGAAGGGCTAGCTAGAACAGATACGCAGTATTTT. Translating gives CASEGLARTDTQYF.

This clonotype has just a few counts. The gene calls are TRBV4-3 and TRBJ2-1; 8 nucleotides align to TRBD2. V was pared by 4 bases and J by 9 bases, with 5 bases of the junction left unmatched. Germline V lookup: CDR1 LGHNA, CDR2 YSLEER. CDR3 length equals 13 residues. The CDR3 nucleotides read TGCGCCAGCAGCCCGACTCGGGGGGGTGAGCAGTTCTTC. Its protein product is CASSPTRGGEQFF.

Ten or more counts support this clonotype. This chain uses TRBV11-2 with TRBJ2-1, with D perhaps TRBD2 (5 bases). Germline V gives CDR1 SGHAT, CDR2 FQNNGV. Trimming removed 6 bases from V and 5 bases from J, with 23 bases in between. This CDR3 spans 17 amino acids. The CDR3 here is CASRPIRSGSLHNEQFF. CDR3 bases: TGTGCCAGCAGGCCGATCCGGTCGGGAAGTCTCCACAATGAGCAGTTCTTC.

This clonotype was observed a handful of times. CDR3 region: CASSSGQGGTEAFF. DNA for the CDR3: TGTGCCAGCAGTTCGGGACAGGGAGGGACTGAAGCTTTCTTT. This chain connects TRBV6-6 to TRBJ1-1; 9 bases agree with TRBD1. The length of the CDR3 is 14 residues. V gave up 4 bases and J gave up 5 bases; unmatched junction bases: 5. Germline lookup yields CDR1 MNHNY and CDR2 SVGAGI (reference sequence).

This clonotype was counted at least ten times. This CDR3 reads CASSLDWTHYEQYF. For the CDR3, the DNA is TGTGCCAGCAGCTTAGATTGGACGCACTACGAGCAGTACTTC. V usage is TRBV11-2 and J usage is TRBJ2-7; D is uncertain. Trimming removed 0 bases at V and 3 bases at J, with 9 bases between. The CDR3 consists of 14 residues. Germline V gene data show CDR1 as SGHAT and CDR2 as FQNNGV.

Ten or more counts support this clonotype. The V gene is TRBV5-5, the J gene TRBJ2-1; D could derive from TRBD1 or TRBD2 (7 bases each). The CDR3 totals 15 residues. With 2 bases removed from V and 6 bases from J, the gap between germline ends came to 15 bases. The germline V gene has CDR1 SGHKS and CDR2 YYEKEE (reference sequence). For the CDR3, the DNA is TGTGCCAGCAGCTTAGCGGGACAGTATTTCAATGAGCAGTTCTTC. Its protein product is CASSLAGQYFNEQFF. The variable domain in full, with the rest retrieved from reference TRBV5-5 and TRBJ2-1, is DAGVTQSPTHLIKTRGQQVTLRCSPISGHKSVSWYQQVLGQGPQFIFQYYEKEERGRGNFPDRFSARQFPNYSSELNVNALLLGDSALYLCASSLAGQYFNEQFFGPGTRLTVL.

This clonotype was seen at least ten times. The genes are TRBV29-1 and TRBJ2-7; tentatively, D is TRBD1 (6 bases). V was trimmed by 0 bases and J by 2 bases, leaving 11 bases between them. CDR1 and CDR2 (germline): SQVTM, ANQGSEA. The CDR3 loop spans 14 amino acids. The CDR3 coding sequence is TGCAGCGTTGAAGATCAAAGGACAGCCTACGAGCAGTACTTC. Translation gives CSVEDQRTAYEQYF.

The chain employs TRBV6-5 and TRBJ2-3, with 8 bases identical to TRBD2. Trimming took 4 bases from V and 4 from J; bases not matched to a gene: 7. This CDR3 has 15 residues. CDR1 and CDR2 (germline): MNHEY, SVGAGI. CDR3 loop: CASSLRRGASDTQYF. The CDR3 nucleotides are TGTGCCAGCAGTTTGAGGCGGGGGGCCTCAGATACGCAGTATTTT.

V and J are TRBV21-1 and TRBJ2-1. TRBV21-1 is a pseudogene. This CDR3 has 13 amino acids. The chain's CDR3 is CASSTHSLNEQFF. CDR3 DNA: TGTGCCAGCAGCACCCACAGTTTAAATGAGCAGTTCTTC.

Many counts were recorded for this clonotype. The chain carries TRBV9 and TRBJ1-1, with TRBD1 as a possible D gene (6 bases). CDR1 and CDR2 (germline): SGDLS, YYNGEE. The CDR3 is 18 residues long. Trimming left V 0 bases short and J 2 bases short, with 20 bases between. As DNA, the CDR3 is TGTGCCAGCAGCGTAGATCCCCCGGCAGGGGCCGAAAACACTGAAGCTTTCTTT. Its protein product is CASSVDPPAGAENTEAFF.

At least ten counts were recorded for this clonotype. The chain joins TRBV7-9 to TRBJ1-3; 7 nucleotides match TRBD1. This CDR3 is built from 14 residues. V gave up 4 bases and J gave up 4 bases; unmatched junction bases: 4. CDR1 is SEHNR and CDR2 is FQNEAQ in the germline V gene (reference sequence). CDR3 in amino acids: CASSSPGQGNTIYF. As DNA, the CDR3 is TGTGCCAGCAGCTCGCCGGGACAGGGAAACACCATATATTTT.